This T cell receptor (beta chain) was retrieved from a study of blood T cell repertoires in COVID-19 (dated by TCRdb to 2020 to 2021). As for the study more broadly: Collaborator samples came from the United States, Italy and Spain and covered acute and convalescent phases of COVID-19. The prospective study material was composed of cDNA or gDNA derived from T cells, B-cell-depleted T cells, or PBMCs. Subjects who had been exposed to COVID-19, were actively infected with it, or had recovered from it provided the deeply sampled blood TCRbeta repertoires that made up the dataset. The repertoires were released in a freely available public database intended as a resource for research on the immune response to SARS-CoV-2. Samples came from the ongoing ImmuneRACE study (first 160 participants) plus 1,254 subjects from 6 global collaborators. The sample metadata nearly always contained a de-identified subject ID, COVID-19 status, age in years and sex. Where available, HLA class I and class II types were obtained from metadata supplied by the sample provider rather than from assay-based typing. Findings and caveats that apply to the study as a whole: Clinical and demographic metadata were provided uncurated, with the amount varying by source and participant.

TCRbeta CDR3 regions were amplified from genomic DNA by means of the immunoSEQ Assay, a bias-controlled multiplex PCR. The study's own analysis went as follows. Within the assay, amplification of reference gene primers was used to estimate how many nucleated cells each sample contained. To quantify the absolute abundance of each unique TCRbeta CDR3 rearrangement, sequence reads were collapsed and filtered. Productive Simpson clonality was computed per sample as the square root of Simpson's diversity index over productive rearrangements. The immuneACCESS repertoire file appears here via TCRdb, limited to in-frame rearrangements. These files lack a portion of the clones; in checked studies, under half of the deficit traces to unresolved V genes, and the cause of the others is not known. That table is the source of V, J and clone size, and D and trimming were worked out from the DNA. Here the sample has under 85,000 clones; roughly nine tenths occur a single time. The ten largest clones represent approximately 15% of the sample.

From the germline V gene, CDR1 is SGHNT and CDR2 is YENEEA. The cysteine opens and the phenylalanine closes a CDR3 of 17 amino acids. The read is trimmed to its CDR3 DNA, 51 bases read in frame from base 1. V is reduced by 7 bases and J by 0 bases, leaving a spacing of 18 bases between them. The collaborating institutions used their own protocols to collect whole blood in K2EDTA tubes. For TCRbeta analysis, collaborators shipped samples in one of three forms: frozen whole blood, isolated PBMCs, or DNA extracted from either of those sample types. A note on this clone: Its antigen has not been determined. No clone much larger than this one lies a single base away; base qualities are absent.

Recombination connected TRBV11-3 to TRBJ2-2; possibly the D gene is TRBD1, per 6 matching bases. This receptor was taken from an elderly man in a cohort sampled during active COVID-19. Sequencing input: peripheral blood. The CDR3 protein sequence reads: CASTAGWGPSNTGELFF. The nucleotide sequence reads as follows: TGTGCCAGCACCGCAGGGTGGGGGCCTTCGAACACCGGGGAGCTGTTTTTT.